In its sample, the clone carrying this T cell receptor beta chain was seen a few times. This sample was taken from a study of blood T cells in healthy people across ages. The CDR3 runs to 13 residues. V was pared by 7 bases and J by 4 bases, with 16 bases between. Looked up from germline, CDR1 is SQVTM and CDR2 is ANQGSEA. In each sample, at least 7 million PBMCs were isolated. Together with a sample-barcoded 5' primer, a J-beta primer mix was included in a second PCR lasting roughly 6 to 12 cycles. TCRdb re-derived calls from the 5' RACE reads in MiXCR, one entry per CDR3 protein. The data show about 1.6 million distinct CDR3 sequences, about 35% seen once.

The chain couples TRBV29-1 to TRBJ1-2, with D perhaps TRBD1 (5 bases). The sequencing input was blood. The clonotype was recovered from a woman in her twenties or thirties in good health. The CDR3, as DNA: TGCAGCGAGTCAACGGGTCAGGGCTATGGCTACACCTTC. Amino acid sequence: CSESTGQGYGYTF. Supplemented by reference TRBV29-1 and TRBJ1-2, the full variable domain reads SAVISQKPSRDICQRGTSLTIQCQVDSQVTMMFWYRQQPGQSLTLIATANQGSEATYESGFVIDKFPISRPNLTFSTLTVSNMSPEDSSIYLCSESTGQGYGYTFGSGTRLTVV.